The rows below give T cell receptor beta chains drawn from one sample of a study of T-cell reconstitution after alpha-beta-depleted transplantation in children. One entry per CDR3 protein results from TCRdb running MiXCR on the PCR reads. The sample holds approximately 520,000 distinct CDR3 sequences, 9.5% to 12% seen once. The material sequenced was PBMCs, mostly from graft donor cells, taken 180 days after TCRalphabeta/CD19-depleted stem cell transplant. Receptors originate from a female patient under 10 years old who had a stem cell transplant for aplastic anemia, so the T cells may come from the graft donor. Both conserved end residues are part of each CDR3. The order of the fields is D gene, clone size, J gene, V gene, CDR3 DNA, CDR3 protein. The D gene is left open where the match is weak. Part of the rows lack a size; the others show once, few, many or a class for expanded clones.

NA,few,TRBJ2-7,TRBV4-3,TGCGCCAGCAGCCAAGGTACAGGGCTCTACGAGCAGTACTTC,CASSQGTGLYEQYF
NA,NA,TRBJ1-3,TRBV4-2,TGTGCCAGCAGCCAAGTAGGGGAAGGTGGAAACACCATATATTTT,CASSQVGEGGNTIYF
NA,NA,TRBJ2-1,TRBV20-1,TGCAGTGCTAGACCCAACTACAATGAGCAGTTCTTC,CSARPNYNEQFF
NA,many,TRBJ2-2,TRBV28,TGTGCCAGCACCACAAGGGGGGAGGGCCAAACCGGGGAGCTGTTTTTT,CASTTRGEGQTGELFF
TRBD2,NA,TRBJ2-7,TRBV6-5,TGTGCCAGCAGTTACGGGACTAGTCTCTACGAGCAGTACTTC,CASSYGTSLYEQYF
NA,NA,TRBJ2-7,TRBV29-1,TGCAGCGTTGAAGATCTTACGGGACGGACCTACGAGCAGTACTTC,CSVEDLTGRTYEQYF
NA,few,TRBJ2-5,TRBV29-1,TGCAGCGTTGTTCCGGTTCGACAGTACCAAGAGACCCAGTACTTC,CSVVPVRQYQETQYF
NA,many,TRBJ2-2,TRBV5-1,TGCGCCAGCAAAGGGGGCACCGGGGAGCTGTTTTTT,CASKGGTGELFF
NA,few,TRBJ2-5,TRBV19,TGTGCCAGTAGTATTTGGGTTGAAGAGACCCAGTACTTC,CASSIWVEETQYF
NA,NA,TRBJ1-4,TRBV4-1,TGCGCCAGCAGCCAAGATACAAGTGGTAATGAAAAACTGTTTTTT,CASSQDTSGNEKLFF
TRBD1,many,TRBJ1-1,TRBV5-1,TGCGCCAGCAGCGCCGACAGGGCCACTGAAGCTTTCTTT,CASSADRATEAFF
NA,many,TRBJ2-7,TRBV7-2,TGTGCCAGCAGTCTAACCGGGACAACCTACGAGCAGTACTTC,CASSLTGTTYEQYF
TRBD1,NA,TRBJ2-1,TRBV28,TGTGCCAGCGCCCTGATACAGGGGCTTGCGCAGTTCTTC,CASALIQGLAQFF
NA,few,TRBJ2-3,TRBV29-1,TGCAGCGTTTTGGGGCGCACAGATACGCAGTATTTT,CSVLGRTDTQYF
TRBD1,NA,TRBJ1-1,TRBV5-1,TGCGCCAGCAGCGCGATTTCCGGGACAGGGGTCACTGAAGCTTTCTTT,CASSAISGTGVTEAFF
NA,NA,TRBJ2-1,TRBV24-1,TGTGCCACCAGTGAGAACCGAGGGAATGAGCAGTTCTTC,CATSENRGNEQFF
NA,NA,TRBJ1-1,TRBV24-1,TGTGCCACCAGTGACCGGATATCCACTGAAGCTTTCTTT,CATSDRISTEAFF
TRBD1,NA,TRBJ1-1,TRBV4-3,TGCGCCAGCAGCCAAGTTTCCGGGACAGATGTAATCACTGAAGCTTTCTTT,CASSQVSGTDVITEAFF
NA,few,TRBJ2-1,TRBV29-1,TGCAGCGTTGAGTACAGAAACAACAATGAGCAGTTCTTC,CSVEYRNNNEQFF
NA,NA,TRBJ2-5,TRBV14,TGTGCCAGCAGCCGTGGGACTTTGGGTGAGACCCAGTACTTC,CASSRGTLGETQYF
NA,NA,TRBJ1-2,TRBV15,TGTGCCACCAGCAGAGTACCGGCTACGAGGGGCTACACCTTC,CATSRVPATRGYTF
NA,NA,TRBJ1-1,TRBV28,TGTGCCGACGAAGTCTTGAACACTGAAGCTTTCTTT,CADEVLNTEAFF
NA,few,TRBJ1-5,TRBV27,TGTGCCAGCAGTTTTAGGAGCAATCAGCCCCAGCATTTT,CASSFRSNQPQHF
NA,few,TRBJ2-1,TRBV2,TGTGCCAGCACCGAAGAGCGTGGCTCCTACAATGAGCAGTTCTTC,CASTEERGSYNEQFF
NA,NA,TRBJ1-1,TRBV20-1,TGCAGTGCCCTGAGGGGGAGTTGGGGTAGCACTGAAGCTTTCTTT,CSALRGSWGSTEAFF
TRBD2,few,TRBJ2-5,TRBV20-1,TGCAGTGCTAGTACTAGCGGGAGGGCCGGAGAGACCCAGTACTTC,CSASTSGRAGETQYF
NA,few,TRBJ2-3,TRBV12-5,TGTGCTAGCCTGGGACTTGCTAGCACAGATACGCAGTATTTT,CASLGLASTDTQYF
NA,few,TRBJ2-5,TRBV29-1,TGCAGCGTTGAAGAGAGCAGCTGGGGCCAAGAGACCCAGTACTTC,CSVEESSWGQETQYF
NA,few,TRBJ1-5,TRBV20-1,TGCAGTGCTAGAGTTCCCTCAGGGTTTTTGGGCAATCAGCCCCAGCATTTT,CSARVPSGFLGNQPQHF